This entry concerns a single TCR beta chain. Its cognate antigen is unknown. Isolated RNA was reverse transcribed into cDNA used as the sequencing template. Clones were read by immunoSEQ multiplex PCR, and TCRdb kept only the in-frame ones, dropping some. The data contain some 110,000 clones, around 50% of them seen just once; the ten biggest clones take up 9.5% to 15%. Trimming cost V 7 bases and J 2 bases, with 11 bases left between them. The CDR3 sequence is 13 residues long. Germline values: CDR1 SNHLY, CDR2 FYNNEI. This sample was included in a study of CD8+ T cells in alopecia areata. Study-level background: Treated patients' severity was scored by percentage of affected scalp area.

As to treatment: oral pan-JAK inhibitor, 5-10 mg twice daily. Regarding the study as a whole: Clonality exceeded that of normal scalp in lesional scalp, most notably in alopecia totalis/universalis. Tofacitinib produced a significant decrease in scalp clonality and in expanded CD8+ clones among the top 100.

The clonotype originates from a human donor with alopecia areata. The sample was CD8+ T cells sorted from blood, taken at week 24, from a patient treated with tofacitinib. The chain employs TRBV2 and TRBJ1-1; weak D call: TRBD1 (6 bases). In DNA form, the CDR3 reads TGTGCCAGCACCGAGACAGGAAACACTGAAGCTTTCTTT. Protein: CASTETGNTEAFF.